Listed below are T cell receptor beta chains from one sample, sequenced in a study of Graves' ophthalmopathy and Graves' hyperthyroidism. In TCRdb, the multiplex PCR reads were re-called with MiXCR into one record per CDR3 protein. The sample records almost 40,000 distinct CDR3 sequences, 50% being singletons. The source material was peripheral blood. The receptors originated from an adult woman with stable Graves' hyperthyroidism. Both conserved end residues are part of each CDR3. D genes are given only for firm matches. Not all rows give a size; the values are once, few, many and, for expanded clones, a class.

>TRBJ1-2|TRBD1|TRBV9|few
TGTGCCAGCAGCTCCGGGACAGGGGGCGCGGCAGGCTACACCTTC
CASSSGTGGAAGYTF
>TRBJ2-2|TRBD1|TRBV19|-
TGTGCCAGCCACGGACAGGGGGGCGGGGAGCTGTTTTTT
CASHGQGGGELFF
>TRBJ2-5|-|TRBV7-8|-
TGTGCCAGCAGCTATCAGGCTCAAGAGACCCAGTACTTC
CASSYQAQETQYF
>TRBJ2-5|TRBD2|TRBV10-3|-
TGTGCCATCAGTGGGACTAGCGGGAGACCCCAAGAGACCCAGTACTTC
CAISGTSGRPQETQYF
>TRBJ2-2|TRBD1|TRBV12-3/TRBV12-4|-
TGTGCCAGCAGTTTGGGGACAGGGAGGACCGGGGAGCTGTTTTTT
CASSLGTGRTGELFF
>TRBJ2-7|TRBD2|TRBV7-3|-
TGTGCCAGCAGCCTCGGACTAGCTCACGAGCAGTACTTC
CASSLGLAHEQYF
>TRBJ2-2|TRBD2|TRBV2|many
TGTGCCAGCAGTATGACTAGCGGGAGGATTTACCCCGGGGAGCTGTTTTTT
CASSMTSGRIYPGELFF
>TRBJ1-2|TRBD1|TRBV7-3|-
TGTGCCAGCAGTTCCGACAGGGGGCACGGCTACACCTTC
CASSSDRGHGYTF
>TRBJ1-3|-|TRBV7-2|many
TGTGCCAGCAGCTTAACCCGGGACTCTGGAAACACCATATATTTT
CASSLTRDSGNTIYF
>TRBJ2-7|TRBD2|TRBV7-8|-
TGTGCCAGCAGCTTTCCGACTAGCGGGAGAATCTACGAGCAGTACTTC
CASSFPTSGRIYEQYF
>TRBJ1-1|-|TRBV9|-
TGTGCCAGCAGCGCCTTCGGGGGGAACACTGAAGCTTTCTTT
CASSAFGGNTEAFF
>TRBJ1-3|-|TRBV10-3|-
TGTGCCATCAGTGGAGCGGGGGCTAGCTATGGCTACACCATATATTTT
CAISGAGASYGYTIYF
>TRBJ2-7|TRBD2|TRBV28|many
TGTGCCAGCAGTTTCACATTCGGGGGGTACGAGCAGTACTTC
CASSFTFGGYEQYF
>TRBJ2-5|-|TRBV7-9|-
TGTGCCAGCAGCCAGGGTCTAAGGGAGACCCAGTACTTC
CASSQGLRETQYF
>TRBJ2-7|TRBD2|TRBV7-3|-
TGTGCCAGCAGCGCAACGTCTAGCGGGAGGGTCCGGGCCGAGCAGTACTTC
CASSATSSGRVRAEQYF
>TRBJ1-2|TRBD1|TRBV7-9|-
TGTGCCAGCAGCAAGGACAGGGGGTTGGATGGCTACACCTTC
CASSKDRGLDGYTF